This TCR beta chain was recovered during a study of PD-L1 blockade in urothelial cancer. Stated time point: pretreatment peripheral blood. Profiling relied on immunoSEQ multiplex PCR, and the TCRdb table lists in-frame clones only, not all of them. The data show over 75,000 clones, around 92% seen once. V trimming: 0 bases; J trimming: 1 base; junction bases outside the gene matches: 18. CDR3 size: 21 residues. In germline, CDR1 is GTSNPN, CDR2 SVGIG (reference sequence). This receptor was identified in a woman of 80 years or more with urothelial cancer. V and J are TRBV30 and TRBJ2-2, with 9 bases matching TRBD1. The material was PBMCs, obtained around atezolizumab (anti-PD-L1) treatment. In DNA form, the CDR3 reads TGTGCCTGGAGTGTACTGGCTCGGGACAGGGATATTAAGGGGAACACCGGGGAGCTGTTTTTT. The encoded protein is CAWSVLARDRDIKGNTGELFF.